The 19 T cell receptor beta chains below come from one sample, sequenced in a study of blood T cell repertoires in COVID-19. Profiling relied on immunoSEQ multiplex PCR, and the TCRdb table lists in-frame clones only, not all of them. The sample consists of 140,000 or so clones, more than 75% of them appearing once. The specimen sequenced was peripheral blood. These receptors all stem from a woman in her forties or fifties with acute or convalescent COVID-19.

This chain uses TRBV6-5 with TRBJ2-2; TRBD1 matches 10 bases. CDR3 length equals 14 residues. The germline V gene has CDR1 MNHEY and CDR2 SVGAGI. Trimming at V came to 11 bases and at J to 6 bases, leaving 9 bases not matched to a gene. The CDR3 loop reads CACNRGTGAGELFF. CDR3 sequence (DNA): TGTGCCTGTAACCGCGGGACAGGGGCCGGGGAGCTGTTTTTT.

This chain joins TRBV10-3 and TRBJ1-5; a weak D match, TRBD1 (5 bases). Germline V lookup: CDR1 ENHRY, CDR2 SYGVKD. This CDR3 has 15 amino acids. Trimming pared 10 bases from V and 2 bases from J, leaving 18 bases between. Here the CDR3 DNA reads TGTGCCACCGCGCCGGGGGACGGGGGCAATCAGCCCCAGCATTTT. Amino acids: CATAPGDGGNQPQHF.

The chain carries TRBV4-3 and TRBJ1-4; tentative D call: TRBD1 (5 bases). V lost 1 base, J lost 8 bases, and 8 bases lay in between. The germline V gene encodes CDR1 LGHNA and CDR2 YSLEER. This CDR3 has 13 residues. The CDR3 protein is CASSQAAGEKLFF. DNA for the CDR3: TGCGCCAGCAGCCAAGCGGCAGGGGAAAAACTGTTTTTT.

The chain joins TRBV6-5 to TRBJ1-2; 9 bases fit TRBD1. Germline CDR1 reads MNHEY; CDR2 reads SVGAGI. V was pared by 6 bases and J by 8 bases, with 10 bases of the junction left unmatched. This CDR3 is built from 14 residues. The CDR3 sequence is CASRRTGGAWGYTF. CDR3 nucleotide sequence: TGTGCCAGCAGACGCACAGGGGGCGCATGGGGCTACACCTTC.

This chain joins TRBV11-2 and TRBJ1-2, with 8 nucleotides matching TRBD1. CDR1 is SGHAT and CDR2 is FQNNGV in the germline V gene. This CDR3 contains 17 residues. V shed 7 bases and J 6 bases; nucleotides not matched to a gene: 19. Written as DNA, the CDR3 is TGTGCCAGCAACCTAAACTCCCGGGACAGGTTATTTGATGGCTACACCTTC. Its translation is CASNLNSRDRLFDGYTF.

The rearrangement joins TRBV7-8 to TRBJ2-3; 7 positions match TRBD2. The CDR3 is 11 amino acids. V dropped 5 bases and J dropped 8; count of bases not matched to a gene: 1. Germline V lookup: CDR1 SGHVS, CDR2 FQNEAQ. The chain's CDR3 is CASSPGGTQYF. DNA of the CDR3: TGTGCCAGCAGCCCGGGAGGTACGCAGTATTTT.

This chain connects TRBV19 to TRBJ2-1; TRBD1 matches at 10 bases. Germline V gene sequence: CDR1 LNHDA, CDR2 SQIVND (reference sequence). This CDR3 contains 14 residues. With 5 bases clipped from V and 7 bases from J, the junction kept 5 bases outside the gene matches. The chain's CDR3 is CASSGGDRGNEQFF. Here the CDR3 DNA reads TGTGCCAGTAGTGGCGGGGACAGGGGAAATGAGCAGTTCTTC.

The genes are TRBV23-1 and TRBJ2-5; TRBD2 aligns across 7 bases. Being an ORF, TRBV23-1 has a function that is uncertain. This CDR3 is 18 amino acids long. The trim removed 0 bases at V and 0 bases at J, leaving 10 bases unmatched. This CDR3 reads CASSQSPSLADNQETQYF. The CDR3 DNA reads as TGCGCCAGCAGTCAATCCCCCTCCCTAGCGGATAACCAAGAGACCCAGTACTTC.

The V gene is TRBV9, the J gene TRBJ2-1; D is perhaps TRBD2 (6 bases). The CDR3 runs 15 residues. Trimming cost V 0 bases and J 6 bases, with 13 bases left between them. Germline-derived CDR1 and CDR2 are SGDLS and YYNGEE. The CDR3 sequence: CASSVGSGVGNEQFF. CDR3 coding DNA: TGTGCCAGCAGCGTAGGCTCGGGGGTAGGCAATGAGCAGTTCTTC.

The V and J genes are TRBV7-6 and TRBJ1-1, with a weak D call TRBD1 (5 bases). Trimming removed 5 bases from V and 3 bases from J, with 10 bases in between. The germline CDR1 and CDR2 sequences are SGHVS and FNYEAQ. The CDR3 has 13 residues. CDR3 coding DNA: TGTGCCAGCAGCCCCGGGGGGGACACTGAAGCTTTCTTT. Translated: CASSPGGDTEAFF.

V and J are TRBV19 and TRBJ1-3; 7 positions match TRBD1. Germline CDR1 LNHDA, CDR2 SQIVND (reference sequence). The ends lost 9 bases at V and 2 bases at J; junction bases unmatched: 4. The CDR3 spans 13 residues. CDR3 DNA: TGTGCCAGCACAGGGGATCCTGGAAACACCATATATTTT. Translating it yields CASTGDPGNTIYF.

The V gene is TRBV3-1 (or the pseudogene TRBV3-2), the J gene TRBJ2-7; D is undetermined. This CDR3 is built from 13 residues. Per germline, CDR1 LGHDT and CDR2 YNNKEL (reference sequence). Trimming shortened V by 1 base and J by 6 bases, and 10 bases separated the two germline ends. The CDR3 protein is CASSQVDIPEQYF. DNA of the CDR3: TGTGCCAGCAGCCAAGTAGACATACCCGAGCAGTACTTC.

V is TRBV29-1 and J is TRBJ2-3, with 7 bases aligning to TRBD2. Germline trimming cut 4 bases from V and 2 bases from J; bases unmatched to any gene: 3. CDR1 SQVTM and CDR2 ANQGSEA come from the germline V gene. The CDR3 extends over 13 amino acids. CDR3 in amino acids: CSVAAGTTDTQYF. The CDR3 DNA is TGCAGCGTTGCAGCGGGGACCACAGATACGCAGTATTTT.

The V gene is TRBV25-1, the J gene TRBJ2-2; 7 bases fit TRBD1. Germline V gives CDR1 MGHDK, CDR2 SYGVNS. With V trimmed by 5 bases and J by 8 bases, 2 bases remained unmatched. The CDR3 spans 12 residues. CDR3 amino acids: CASSTGVGELFF. The CDR3 DNA sequence: TGTGCCAGCAGTACAGGGGTAGGGGAGCTGTTTTTT.

This clone was picked up many times. This sample also contains other DNA sequences that code for the same CDR3. The chain employs TRBV6-2 or TRBV6-3 and TRBJ1-5; 8 bases match TRBD1. With 5 bases clipped from V and 4 bases from J, the junction kept 4 bases outside the gene matches. Germline V CDR1 and CDR2: MNHEY, SVGEGT. The CDR3 is made up of 14 amino acids. CDR3 in amino acids: CASSLQGANQPQHF. In DNA, the CDR3 is TGTGCCAGCAGTCTCCAGGGGGCGAATCAGCCCCAGCATTTT.

V usage is TRBV7-2 and J usage is TRBJ2-3; TRBD2 agrees at 12 bases. The V segment lost 1 base and the J segment 5 bases; nucleotides outside the gene matches: 4. Germline V gives CDR1 SGHTA, CDR2 FQGNSA. CDR3 length: 16 amino acids. CDR3 nucleotide sequence: TGTGCCAGCAGCTTAGTATTACTAGCGGGAGGAGATACGCAGTATTTT. Translating gives CASSLVLLAGGDTQYF.

The chain combines TRBV5-3 with TRBJ1-1, with D perhaps matching TRBD1 (5 bases). TRBV5-3 is annotated as an ORF whose role is uncertain. V shed 3 bases and J shed 2 bases, with 14 bases lying between them. There are 15 residues in the CDR3. The CDR3 loop is CARSCPGNANTEAFF. DNA for the CDR3: TGTGCCAGAAGCTGCCCAGGGAATGCCAACACTGAAGCTTTCTTT.

The chain joins TRBV6-2 or TRBV6-3 to TRBJ2-7; 7 positions match TRBD1. V lost 6 bases to trimming and J lost 4 bases; unmatched junction nucleotides: 12. CDR3 length: 15 amino acids. Germline CDR1 MNHEY, CDR2 SVGEGT. The CDR3 reads CASSPRGTVVYEQYF. In nucleotides, the CDR3 is TGTGCCAGCAGCCCCCGAGGGACAGTGGTATACGAGCAGTACTTC.

V and J are TRBV9 and TRBJ1-4, with a weak D call TRBD1 (5 bases). The CDR3 has 14 amino acids. The germline V gene encodes CDR1 SGDLS and CDR2 YYNGEE. Trimming took off 3 bases at V and 8 bases at J, with 14 bases between the two ends. CDR3 region: CASSAGTGVEKLFF. The CDR3 DNA follows: TGTGCCAGCAGCGCCGGGACGGGGGTGGAAAAACTGTTTTTT.